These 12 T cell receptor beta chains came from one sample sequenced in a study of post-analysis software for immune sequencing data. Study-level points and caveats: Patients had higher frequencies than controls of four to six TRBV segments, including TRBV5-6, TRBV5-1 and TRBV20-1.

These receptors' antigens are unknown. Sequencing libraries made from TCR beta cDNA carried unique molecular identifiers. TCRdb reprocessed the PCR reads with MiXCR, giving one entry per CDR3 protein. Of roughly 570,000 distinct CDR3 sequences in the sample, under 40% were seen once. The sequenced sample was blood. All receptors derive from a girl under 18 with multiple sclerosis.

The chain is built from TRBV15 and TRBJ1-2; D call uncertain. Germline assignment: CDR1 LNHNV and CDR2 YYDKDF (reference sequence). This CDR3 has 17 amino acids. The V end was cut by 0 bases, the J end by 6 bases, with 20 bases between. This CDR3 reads CATSRDSPFRGKDGYTF. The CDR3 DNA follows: TGTGCCACCAGCAGAGATTCGCCATTCAGAGGGAAGGATGGCTACACCTTC.

The CDR3 nucleotides read TGCGCCAGCAGCTTGGACGGGTCTTGGGGCACTGAAGCTTTCTTT. Residues: CASSLDGSWGTEAFF. V gene TRBV5-1 combines with J gene TRBJ1-1; no firm D call. Germline V gives CDR1 SGHRS, CDR2 YFSETQ. The germline V and J ends were trimmed by 0 bases and 4 bases, with 13 bases remaining between them. This CDR3 is 15 amino acids long.

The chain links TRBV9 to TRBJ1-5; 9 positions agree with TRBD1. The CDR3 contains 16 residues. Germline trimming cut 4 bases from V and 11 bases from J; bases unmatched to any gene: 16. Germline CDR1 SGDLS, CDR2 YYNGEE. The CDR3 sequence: CASSPEPGQGVLTQHF. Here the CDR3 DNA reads TGTGCCAGCAGCCCAGAACCGGGACAGGGCGTCCTGACCCAGCATTTT.

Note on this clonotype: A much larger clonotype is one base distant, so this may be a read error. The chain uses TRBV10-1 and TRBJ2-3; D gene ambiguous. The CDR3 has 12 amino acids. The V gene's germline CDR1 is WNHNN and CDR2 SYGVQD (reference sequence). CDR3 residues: CVSSAGTDTQYF. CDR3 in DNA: TGCGTCAGCAGTGCGGGCACAGATACGCAGTATTTT.

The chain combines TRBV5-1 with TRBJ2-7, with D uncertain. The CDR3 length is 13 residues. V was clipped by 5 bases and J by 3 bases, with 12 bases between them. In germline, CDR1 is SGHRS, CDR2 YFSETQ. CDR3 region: CASSLPGHYEQYF. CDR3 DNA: TGCGCCAGCAGTTTACCGGGCCACTACGAGCAGTACTTC. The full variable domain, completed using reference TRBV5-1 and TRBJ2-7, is KAGVTQTPRYLIKTRGQQVTLSCSPISGHRSVSWYQQTPGQGLQFLFEYFSETQRNKGNFPGRFSGRQFSNSRSEMNVSTLELGDSALYLCASSLPGHYEQYFGPGTRLTVT.

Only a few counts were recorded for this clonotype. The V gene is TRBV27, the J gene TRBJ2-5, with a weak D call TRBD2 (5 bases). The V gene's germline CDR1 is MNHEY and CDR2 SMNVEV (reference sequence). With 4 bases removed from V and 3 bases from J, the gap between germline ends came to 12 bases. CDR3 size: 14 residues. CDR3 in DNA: TGTGCCAGCAGTTCCTTGATGAGGGAAGAGACCCAGTACTTC. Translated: CASSSLMREETQYF.

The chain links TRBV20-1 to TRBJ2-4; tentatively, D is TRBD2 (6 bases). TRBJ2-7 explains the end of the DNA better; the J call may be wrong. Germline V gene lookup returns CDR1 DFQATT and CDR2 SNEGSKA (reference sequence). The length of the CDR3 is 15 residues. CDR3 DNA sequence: TGCAGTGCTAGAGATAGGCGCCGCGGGGACTACGAGCAGTACTTC. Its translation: CSARDRRRGDYEQYF.

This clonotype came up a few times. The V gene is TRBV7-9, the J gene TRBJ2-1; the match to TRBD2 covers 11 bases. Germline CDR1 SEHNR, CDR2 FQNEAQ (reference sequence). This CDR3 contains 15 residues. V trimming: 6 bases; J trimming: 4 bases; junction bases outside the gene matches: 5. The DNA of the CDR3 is TGTGCCAGCAGTCAACTAGCGGGGGTTTACAATGAGCAGTTCTTC. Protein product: CASSQLAGVYNEQFF.

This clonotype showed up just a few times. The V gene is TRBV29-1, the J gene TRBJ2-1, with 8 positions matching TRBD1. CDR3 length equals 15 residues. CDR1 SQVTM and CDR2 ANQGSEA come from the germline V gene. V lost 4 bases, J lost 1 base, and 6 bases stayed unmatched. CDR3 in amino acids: CSVVSGQGSYNEQFF. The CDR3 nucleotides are TGCAGCGTTGTCTCTGGACAGGGTTCCTACAATGAGCAGTTCTTC.

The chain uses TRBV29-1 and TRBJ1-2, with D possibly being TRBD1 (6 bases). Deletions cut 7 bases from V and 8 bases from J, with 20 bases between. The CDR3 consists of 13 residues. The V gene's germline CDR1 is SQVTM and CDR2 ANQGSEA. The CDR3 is CSATIDRQGGYTF. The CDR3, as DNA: TGCAGCGCCACGATCGACAGGCAGGGAGGCTACACCTTC.

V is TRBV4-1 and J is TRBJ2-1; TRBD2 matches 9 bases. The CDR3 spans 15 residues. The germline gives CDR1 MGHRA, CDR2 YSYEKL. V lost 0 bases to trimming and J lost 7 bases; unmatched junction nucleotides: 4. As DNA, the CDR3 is TGCGCCAGCAGCCAAGATATGGCGGGGGGGAATGAGCAGTTCTTC. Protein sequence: CASSQDMAGGNEQFF.

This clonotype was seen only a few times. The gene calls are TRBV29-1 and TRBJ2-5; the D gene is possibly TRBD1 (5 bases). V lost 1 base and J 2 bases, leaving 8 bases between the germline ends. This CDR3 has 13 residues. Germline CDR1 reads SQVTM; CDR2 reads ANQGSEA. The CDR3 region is CSVEGQQQETQYF. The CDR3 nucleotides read TGCAGCGTTGAAGGACAGCAACAAGAGACCCAGTACTTC. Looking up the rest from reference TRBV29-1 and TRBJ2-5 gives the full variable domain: SAVISQKPSRDICQRGTSLTIQCQVDSQVTMMFWYRQQPGQSLTLIATANQGSEATYESGFVIDKFPISRPNLTFSTLTVSNMSPEDSSIYLCSVEGQQQETQYFGPGTRLLVL.